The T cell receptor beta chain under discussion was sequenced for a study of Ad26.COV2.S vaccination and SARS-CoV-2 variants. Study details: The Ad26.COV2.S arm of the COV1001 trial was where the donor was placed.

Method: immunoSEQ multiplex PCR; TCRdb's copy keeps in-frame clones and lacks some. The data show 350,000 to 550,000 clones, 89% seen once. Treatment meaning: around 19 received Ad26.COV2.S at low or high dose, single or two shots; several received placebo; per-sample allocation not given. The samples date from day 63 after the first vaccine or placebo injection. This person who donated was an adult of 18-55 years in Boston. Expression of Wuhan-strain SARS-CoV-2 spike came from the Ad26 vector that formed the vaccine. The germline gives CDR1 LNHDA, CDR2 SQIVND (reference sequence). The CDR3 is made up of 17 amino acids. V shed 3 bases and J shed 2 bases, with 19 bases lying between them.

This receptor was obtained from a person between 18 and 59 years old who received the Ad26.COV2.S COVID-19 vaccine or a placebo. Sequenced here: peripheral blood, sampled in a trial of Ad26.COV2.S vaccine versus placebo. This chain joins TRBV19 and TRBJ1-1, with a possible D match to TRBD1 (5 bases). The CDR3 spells CASSMRPRGTGNTEAFF. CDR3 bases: TGTGCCAGTAGTATGCGACCCCGAGGGACGGGTAACACTGAAGCTTTCTTT. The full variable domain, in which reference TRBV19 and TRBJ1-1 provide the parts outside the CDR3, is DGGITQSPKYLFRKEGQNVTLSCEQNLNHDAMYWYRQDPGQGLRLIYYSQIVNDFQKGDIAEGYSVSREKKESFPLTVTSAQKNPTAFYLCASSMRPRGTGNTEAFFGQGTRLTVV.